This T cell receptor beta chain was captured in a study of blood T cells in healthy people across ages. General study results and limits: A roughly linear age-dependent decrease characterized TCR beta diversity per million T cells.

Remarks on this clonotype: Its target is not known.

The CDR3 runs 13 residues. Germline CDR1 LGHDT, CDR2 YNNKEL (reference sequence). Trimming pared 5 bases from V and 8 bases from J, leaving 10 bases between. Together with a sample-barcoded 5' primer, a J-beta primer mix was included in a second PCR lasting roughly 6 to 12 cycles. All cDNA molecules were each tagged by a template-switch adaptor with 12 random nucleotides. From the 5' RACE reads, TCRdb called clonotypes with MiXCR, one entry per CDR3 protein. Here the sample spans 700,000 or so distinct CDR3 sequences, over 20% being singletons. Peripheral blood from each donor was collected in a volume of approximately 9.5 milliliters.

The sample comprised blood. This clonotype was obtained from a man in his 70s in good health. The gene calls are TRBV3-1 and TRBJ1-6, with D maybe TRBD1 (6 bases). CDR3 bases: TGTGCCAGCAGCTTCTACAGGGATTCACCCCTCCACTTT. Protein: CASSFYRDSPLHF.